This T cell receptor beta chain was identified during a study of T cell clusters in autoimmune cytopenias. Germline CDR1 and CDR2: SGHRS and YFSETQ. This CDR3 region has 14 residues. Multiplex touch-down PCR amplified TRB using TRB-A and TRB-B pools in one tube. TCRdb derives one entry per CDR3 protein from the multiplex PCR reads, leaving out DNA. The data include 4,100 or so distinct CDR3 sequences; the top ten clones carry roughly 14%. TRB amplification used approximately 250 ng of peripheral blood genomic DNA. The J gene is TRBJ2-5, the V gene TRBV5-1; TCRdb's D call of TRBD1 is untestable without DNA. The source material was peripheral blood. The receptor was derived from a human donor with an autoimmune cytopenia or autoimmune hepatitis (not recorded which). CDR3 region: CASSLRGMQETQYF. The full variable domain, its missing parts supplied by reference TRBV5-1 and TRBJ2-5, is KAGVTQTPRYLIKTRGQQVTLSCSPISGHRSVSWYQQTPGQGLQFLFEYFSETQRNKGNFPGRFSGRQFSNSRSEMNVSTLELGDSALYLCASSLRGMQETQYFGPGTRLLVL.